The 15 T cell receptor beta chains below come from one sample, sequenced in a study of T-cell reconstitution after alpha-beta-depleted transplantation in children. Construction of the TCRbeta library involved unique molecular identifiers. TCRdb reprocessed the PCR reads with MiXCR, giving one entry per CDR3 protein. The sample records 700,000 to 950,000 distinct CDR3 sequences, about 16% being singletons. Sequenced here: PBMCs, mostly from graft donor cells, sampled 360 days after TCRalphabeta/CD19-depleted stem cell transplant. Receptors originate from a male patient aged 10 to 17 who had a stem cell transplant for acute lymphoblastic leukemia, so the T cells may come from the graft donor.

This clonotype was picked up many times. The J gene is TRBJ2-2, the V gene TRBV20-1; D remains ambiguous. The CDR3 has 11 residues. Germline loops: CDR1 DFQATT, CDR2 SNEGSKA (reference sequence). The V gene lost 0 bases and the J gene lost 5 bases, with 1 base spanning the gap. Written as DNA, the CDR3 is TGCAGTGCTAGAGATACCGGGGAGCTGTTTTTT. Protein sequence: CSARDTGELFF.

V gene TRBV28 combines with J gene TRBJ2-1; D is ambiguous. With 3 bases removed from V and 14 bases from J, the gap between germline ends came to 14 bases. CDR3 length equals 12 residues. Germline V CDR1 and CDR2: MDHEN, SYDVKM. As DNA, the CDR3 is TGTGCCAGCAGTTTTATGGTAGGGAAGGAGTTCTTC. Translated, it gives CASSFMVGKEFF.

Only a few counts were recorded for this clonotype. J is TRBJ2-7 and V is TRBV11-2, with 7 positions matching TRBD2. V was clipped by 1 base and J by 2 bases; unmatched bases: 5. The CDR3 is made up of 15 amino acids. Germline-derived CDR1 and CDR2 are SGHAT and FQNNGV. The CDR3 nucleotides are TGTGCCAGCAGCTTAGTCCCAGCGGGAACCTACGAGCAGTACTTC. Translation: CASSLVPAGTYEQYF. The full variable domain, in which reference TRBV11-2 and TRBJ2-7 provide the parts outside the CDR3, is EAGVAQSPRYKIIEKRQSVAFWCNPISGHATLYWYQQILGQGPKLLIQFQNNGVVDDSQLPKDRFSAERLKGVDSTLKIQPAKLEDSAVYLCASSLVPAGTYEQYFGPGTRLTVT.

J is TRBJ2-3 and V is TRBV25-1; 8 bases agree with TRBD1. Germline V lookup: CDR1 MGHDK, CDR2 SYGVNS. With 5 bases clipped from V and 2 bases from J, the junction kept 15 bases outside the gene matches. This CDR3 contains 18 residues. CDR3 sequence: CASSLRTGKFSFTDTQYF. As DNA, the CDR3 is TGTGCCAGCAGTTTAAGGACAGGGAAATTCTCATTCACAGATACGCAGTATTTT.

This chain joins TRBV3-1 and TRBJ2-1, with TRBD2 matching 7 bases. CDR1 and CDR2 (germline): LGHDT, YNNKEL (reference sequence). This CDR3 is built from 15 residues. The J segment lost 5 bases and the V segment lost 4 bases, leaving 8 bases of the junction unmatched. CDR3 DNA: TGTGCCAGCAGCCGCGGGAGCCGGTCCCACAATGAGCAGTTCTTC. Protein: CASSRGSRSHNEQFF.

This clonotype appeared a few times. This rearrangement joins TRBV5-6 to TRBJ2-3, with TRBD2 matching over 9 bases. Per the germline V gene, CDR1 is SGHDT and CDR2 is YYEEEE. This CDR3 has 16 residues. V lost 4 bases and J lost 2; bases outside the gene matches: 8. The CDR3 here is CASSPELAGVTDTQYF. The CDR3 coding sequence is TGTGCCAGCAGCCCCGAACTAGCGGGCGTCACAGATACGCAGTATTTT. Together with reference TRBV5-6 and TRBJ2-3, the CDR3 gives the full variable domain: DAGVTQSPTHLIKTRGQQVTLRCSPKSGHDTVSWYQQALGQGPQFIFQYYEEEERQRGNFPDRFSGHQFPNYSSELNVNALLLGDSALYLCASSPELAGVTDTQYFGPGTRLTVL.

This rearrangement joins TRBV4-2 to TRBJ2-5, with 7 bases lining up with TRBD2. The J segment lost 2 bases and the V segment lost 2 bases, leaving 11 bases of the junction unmatched. The CDR3 sequence is 17 residues long. The germline V gene has CDR1 LGHNA and CDR2 YNFKEQ. CDR3 in DNA: TGTGCCAGCAGCCAAATGAGCGCGGGAGCGACACAAGAGACCCAGTACTTC. Translated: CASSQMSAGATQETQYF.

This clonotype was detected ten times or more. The CDR3 bases are TGTGCCAGCAGTTTAGGGCAAGATCTCGGAGCTTTCTTT. Protein product: CASSLGQDLGAFF. The chain uses TRBV12-3 or TRBV12-4 and TRBJ1-1, with D unclear. The CDR3 sequence is 13 residues long. The germline V and J ends were trimmed by 1 base and 10 bases, with 13 bases remaining between them.

This chain links TRBV3-1 with TRBJ2-7; D might be TRBD2 (6 bases). Trimming left V 1 base short and J 1 base short, with 8 bases between. Germline assignment: CDR1 LGHDT and CDR2 YNNKEL (reference sequence). The CDR3 contains 14 residues. The CDR3 region has the DNA TGTGCCAGCAGCCAAGCTAGCGCGTCCTACGAGCAGTACTTC. It is translated as CASSQASASYEQYF.

This clonotype was observed at least ten times. The chain uses TRBV5-1 and TRBJ2-5; D is perhaps TRBD1 (6 bases). This CDR3 is 13 amino acids long. V lost 1 base and J 4 bases, leaving 8 bases between the germline ends. CDR1 and CDR2 from the germline V gene are SGHRS and YFSETQ. CDR3 DNA sequence: TGCGCCAGCAGCTTGACAGGGACAGAGACCCAGTACTTC. Its protein is CASSLTGTETQYF.

Many counts were recorded for this clonotype. CDR3: CAISVGGGQNTEAFF. In DNA, the CDR3 is TGTGCCATCAGTGTAGGCGGGGGTCAGAACACTGAAGCTTTCTTT. The chain employs TRBV10-3 and TRBJ1-1; a possible D gene is TRBD1 (5 bases). Deletions cut 4 bases from V and 1 base from J, with 13 bases between. The CDR3 covers 15 residues. Germline V CDR1 and CDR2: ENHRY, SYGVKD.

This clonotype showed up just a few times. This sequence joins TRBV5-5 and TRBJ1-1; no reliable D call. CDR1 is SGHKS and CDR2 is YYEKEE in the germline V gene (reference sequence). V was pared by 4 bases and J by 1 base, with 17 bases between. The CDR3 consists of 16 residues. The chain's CDR3 is CASSPQFGLSNTEAFF. DNA for the CDR3: TGTGCCAGCAGCCCCCAATTCGGACTGTCGAACACTGAAGCTTTCTTT.

This clonotype appeared a few times. The gene calls are TRBV5-6 and TRBJ2-7, with 9 bases that match TRBD1. This CDR3 contains 15 residues. CDR1 is SGHDT and CDR2 is YYEEEE in the germline V gene. Unmatched junction bases numbered 8, after V lost 2 bases and J lost 5 bases. The CDR3 region has the DNA TGTGCCAGCAGCTTTTGGACAGGGGCAATCCACGAGCAGTACTTC. Amino acids: CASSFWTGAIHEQYF.

The V and J genes are TRBV19 and TRBJ2-3; no reliable D call. Germline values: CDR1 LNHDA, CDR2 SQIVND (reference sequence). The CDR3 totals 12 residues. V shed 9 bases and J shed 4 bases, with 11 bases lying between them. Written as DNA, the CDR3 is TGTGCCAGCCGAACGCGCTCAGATACGCAGTATTTT. Protein: CASRTRSDTQYF.

The rearrangement links TRBV6-1 to TRBJ1-1; no reliable D call. The CDR3 loop spans 16 amino acids. Deletions cut 0 bases from V and 1 base from J, with 12 bases between. CDR1 and CDR2 (germline): MNHNS, SASEGT. CDR3: CASSEAIVIANTEAFF. CDR3 nucleotide sequence: TGTGCCAGCAGTGAAGCGATTGTAATAGCGAACACTGAAGCTTTCTTT.